The 12 T cell receptor beta chains below all came from one sample that was sequenced in a study of T cells after yellow fever vaccination. From the 5' RACE reads, TCRdb called clonotypes with MiXCR, one entry per CDR3 protein. The data show roughly 500,000 distinct CDR3 sequences, 15% to 20% seen once. Sequences were derived from PBMCs, sampled 15 days after the yellow fever booster vaccination. The receptors originated from a man aged 25 to 45 who received the YFV17D yellow fever vaccine.

The V and J genes are TRBV2 and TRBJ2-7, with D maybe TRBD1 (6 bases). The germline CDR1 and CDR2 sequences are SNHLY and FYNNEI. The V end was cut by 5 bases, the J end by 2 bases, with 22 bases between. The CDR3 runs 17 residues. The CDR3 region is CASSRSHRVRPTYEQYF. For the CDR3, the DNA is TGTGCCAGCAGTAGATCACACAGGGTTAGACCCACCTACGAGCAGTACTTC. Full variable domain (missing parts from reference TRBV2 and TRBJ2-7): EPEVTQTPSHQVTQMGQEVILRCVPISNHLYFYWYRQILGQKVEFLVSFYNNEISEKSEIFDDQFSVERPDGSNFTLKIRSTKLEDSAMYFCASSRSHRVRPTYEQYFGPGTRLTVT.

The chain recombines TRBV29-1 with TRBJ2-3; TRBD2 matches 10 bases. V lost 6 bases and J lost 4; bases outside the gene matches: 13. This CDR3 region has 16 residues. CDR1 SQVTM and CDR2 ANQGSEA come from the germline V gene. The CDR3 DNA sequence: TGCAGCGTCGGAGCCACTAGCGGGATAGGCGCAGATACGCAGTATTTT. It codes for CSVGATSGIGADTQYF.

The rearrangement links TRBV19 to TRBJ1-2, with D unresolved. The CDR3 sequence is 12 residues long. Deletions cut 3 bases from V and 5 bases from J, with 7 bases between. The germline V gene has CDR1 LNHDA and CDR2 SQIVND (reference sequence). CDR3 DNA: TGTGCCAGTAGTATGGACGGGTATGGCTACACCTTC. Amino acids: CASSMDGYGYTF.

This chain links TRBV5-5 with TRBJ2-1; 11 bases fit TRBD2. Germline CDR1 is SGHKS and CDR2 is YYEKEE (reference sequence). CDR3 length: 14 residues. Trimming took 6 bases from V and 7 from J; bases not matched to a gene: 6. CDR3 nucleotides: TGTGCCAGCATTCGGACTAGCGGGCAAAATGAGCAGTTCTTC. Protein: CASIRTSGQNEQFF.

The V gene is TRBV7-2, the J gene TRBJ2-5, with D tentatively TRBD1 (5 bases). Trimming removed 1 base from V and 7 bases from J, with 13 bases in between. Germline V CDR1 and CDR2: SGHTA, FQGNSA. The CDR3 has 14 amino acids. The CDR3: CASSLGGREATQYF. The CDR3 bases are TGTGCCAGCAGCTTAGGGGGCAGGGAAGCGACCCAGTACTTC.

A few counts support this clonotype. The chain couples TRBV25-1 to TRBJ2-1; TRBD1 aligns across 8 bases. The germline V gene has CDR1 MGHDK and CDR2 SYGVNS. This CDR3 region has 15 residues. The ends lost 3 bases at V and 8 bases at J; junction bases unmatched: 9. CDR3 DNA sequence: TGTGCCAGCAGTGAGGGGACAGGAGGCTGGGATGAGCAGTTCTTC. As protein: CASSEGTGGWDEQFF.

This rearrangement joins TRBV28 to TRBJ2-1; TRBD1 matches 9 bases. Germline trimming cut 7 bases from V and 7 bases from J; bases unmatched to any gene: 8. This CDR3 is built from 14 residues. CDR1 and CDR2 (germline): MDHEN, SYDVKM. The CDR3 nucleotides are TGTGCCAGCACCGAAAGGACAGGGGTGAATGAGCAGTTCTTC. Encoded protein: CASTERTGVNEQFF.

This clonotype was detected only a few times. The chain uses TRBV20-1 and TRBJ1-6, with 9 bases identical to TRBD1. There are 14 residues in the CDR3. The germline V gene encodes CDR1 DFQATT and CDR2 SNEGSKA (reference sequence). The J segment lost 9 bases and the V segment lost 5 bases, leaving 8 bases of the junction unmatched. CDR3 amino acids: CSAATGTGSSPLHF. In nucleotides, the CDR3 is TGCAGTGCTGCAACCGGGACAGGGTCTTCACCCCTCCACTTT.

This clonotype was counted between two and nine times. The chain couples TRBV20-1 to TRBJ2-1; 7 nucleotides align to TRBD2. This CDR3 is 13 amino acids long. V was pared by 3 bases and J by 4 bases, with 3 bases of the junction left unmatched. The germline V gene encodes CDR1 DFQATT and CDR2 SNEGSKA (reference sequence). The chain's CDR3 is CSASGLVYNEQFF. The CDR3 nucleotides read TGCAGTGCTAGCGGACTAGTTTACAATGAGCAGTTCTTC.

This clonotype showed up just a few times. The chain is built from TRBV12-3 or TRBV12-4 and TRBJ2-3; 7 bases line up with TRBD1. V lost 7 bases, J lost 5 bases, and 12 bases stayed unmatched. The CDR3 length is 15 residues. CDR3: CASTPTTGAVDTQYF. DNA of the CDR3: TGTGCCAGCACCCCAACTACAGGGGCCGTAGATACGCAGTATTTT.

The chain couples TRBV20-1 to TRBJ2-4; TRBD1 agrees at 10 bases. The CDR3 is made up of 13 amino acids. V dropped 5 bases and J dropped 13; count of bases not matched to a gene: 11. Per the germline V gene, CDR1 is DFQATT and CDR2 is SNEGSKA (reference sequence). CDR3 in DNA: TGCAGTGCTGGGGACAGGGGTATTAGTACGCAGTACTTC. This encodes CSAGDRGISTQYF.

This chain links TRBV4-3 with TRBJ2-2, with D maybe TRBD2 (6 bases). CDR1 is LGHNA and CDR2 is YSLEER in the germline V gene. The CDR3 loop spans 16 amino acids. The V gene lost 3 bases and the J gene lost 9 bases, with 20 bases spanning the gap. CDR3 sequence (DNA): TGCGCCAGCAGCCAGTCCCGCGGGACCATCGATCGGGAGCTGTTTTTT. Amino acid sequence: CASSQSRGTIDRELFF.